This T cell receptor (beta chain) was sequenced in a study of T cell changes during pregnancy in multiple sclerosis. TCRdb's table, derived via immunoSEQ multiplex PCR, lists solely in-frame clones and lacks some. Among tens of thousands of clones listed, about 91% were seen once. V trimming: 0 bases; J trimming: 3 bases; junction bases outside the gene matches: 10. Germline V CDR1 and CDR2: LGHNA, YNFKEQ. CDR3 size: 17 residues. The sample here was peripheral blood, taken before pregnancy. The sequence was collected from a female donor with multiple sclerosis, enrolled in a pregnancy study. This chain connects TRBV4-2 to TRBJ1-1, with 7 bases that match TRBD1. CDR3 amino acids: CASSQEDVAGGYTEAFF. DNA for the CDR3: TGTGCCAGCAGCCAAGAGGATGTGGCAGGGGGTTACACTGAAGCTTTCTTT.